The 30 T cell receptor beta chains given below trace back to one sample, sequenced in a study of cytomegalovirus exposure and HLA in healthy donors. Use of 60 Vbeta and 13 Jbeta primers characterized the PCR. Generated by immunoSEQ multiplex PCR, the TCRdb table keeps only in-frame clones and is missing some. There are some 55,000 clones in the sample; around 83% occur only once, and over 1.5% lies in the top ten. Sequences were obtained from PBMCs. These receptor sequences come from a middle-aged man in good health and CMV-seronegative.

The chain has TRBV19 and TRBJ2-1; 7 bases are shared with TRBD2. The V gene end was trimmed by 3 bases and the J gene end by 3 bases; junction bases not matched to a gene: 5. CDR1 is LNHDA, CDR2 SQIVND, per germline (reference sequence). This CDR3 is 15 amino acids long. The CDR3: CASSIGGGDYNEQFF. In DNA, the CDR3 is TGTGCCAGTAGTATCGGCGGGGGAGACTACAATGAGCAGTTCTTC. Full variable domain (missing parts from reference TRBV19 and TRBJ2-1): DGGITQSPKYLFRKEGQNVTLSCEQNLNHDAMYWYRQDPGQGLRLIYYSQIVNDFQKGDIAEGYSVSREKKESFPLTVTSAQKNPTAFYLCASSIGGGDYNEQFFGPGTRLTVL.

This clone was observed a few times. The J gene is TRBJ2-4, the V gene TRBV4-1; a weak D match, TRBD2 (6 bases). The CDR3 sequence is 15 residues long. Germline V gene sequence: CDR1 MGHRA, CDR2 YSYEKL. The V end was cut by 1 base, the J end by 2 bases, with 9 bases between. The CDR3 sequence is CASSQVGGTKNIQYF. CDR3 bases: TGCGCCAGCAGCCAAGTAGGAGGGACCAAAAACATTCAGTACTTC.

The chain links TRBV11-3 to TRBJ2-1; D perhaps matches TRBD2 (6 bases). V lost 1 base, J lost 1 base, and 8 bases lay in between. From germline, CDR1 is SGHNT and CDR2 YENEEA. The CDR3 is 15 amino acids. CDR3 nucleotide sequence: TGTGCCAGCAGCTTAGTTCTAGCGTCCTACAATGAGCAGTTCTTC. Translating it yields CASSLVLASYNEQFF.

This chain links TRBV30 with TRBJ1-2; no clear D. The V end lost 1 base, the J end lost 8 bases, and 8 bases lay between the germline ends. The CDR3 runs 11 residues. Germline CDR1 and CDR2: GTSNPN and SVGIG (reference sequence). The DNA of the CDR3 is TGTGCCTGGAGTGCTCATGGCGGCTACACCTTC. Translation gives CAWSAHGGYTF.

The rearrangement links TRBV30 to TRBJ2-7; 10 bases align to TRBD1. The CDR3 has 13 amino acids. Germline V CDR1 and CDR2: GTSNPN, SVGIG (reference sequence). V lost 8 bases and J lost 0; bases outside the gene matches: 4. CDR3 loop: CAGGQGTSYEQYF. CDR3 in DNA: TGTGCCGGGGGACAGGGGACCTCCTACGAGCAGTACTTC.

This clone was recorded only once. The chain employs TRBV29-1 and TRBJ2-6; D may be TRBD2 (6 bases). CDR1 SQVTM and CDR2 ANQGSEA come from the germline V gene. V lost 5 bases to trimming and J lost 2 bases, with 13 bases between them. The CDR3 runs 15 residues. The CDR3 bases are TGCAGCGTTACAATCGGGGGTCCTGGGGCCAACGTCCTGACTTTC. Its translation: CSVTIGGPGANVLTF.

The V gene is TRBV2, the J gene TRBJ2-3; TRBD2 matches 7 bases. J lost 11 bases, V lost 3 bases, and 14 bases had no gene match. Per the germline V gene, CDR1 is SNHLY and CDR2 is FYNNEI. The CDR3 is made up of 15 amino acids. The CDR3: CASSDAAGKLGGQYF. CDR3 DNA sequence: TGTGCCAGCAGTGATGCAGCGGGAAAACTCGGGGGGCAGTATTTT. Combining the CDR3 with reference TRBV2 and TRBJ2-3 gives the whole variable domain EPEVTQTPSHQVTQMGQEVILRCVPISNHLYFYWYRQILGQKVEFLVSFYNNEISEKSEIFDDQFSVERPDGSNFTLKIRSTKLEDSAMYFCASSDAAGKLGGQYFGPGTRLTVL.

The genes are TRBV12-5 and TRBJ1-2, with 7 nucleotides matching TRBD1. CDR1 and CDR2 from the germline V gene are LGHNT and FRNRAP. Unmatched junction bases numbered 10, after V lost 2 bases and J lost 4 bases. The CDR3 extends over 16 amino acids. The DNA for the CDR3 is TGTGCTAGTGGTTTGTTCCGGGACAGAGCAATCTATGGCTACACCTTC. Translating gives CASGLFRDRAIYGYTF.

Here the CDR3 DNA reads TGTGCCAGCAGCCGACGCAGGGGGATGAACACTGAAGCTTTCTTT. Translated: CASSRRRGMNTEAFF. The chain couples TRBV7-6 to TRBJ1-1, with TRBD1 matching over 7 bases. Germline lookup yields CDR1 SGHVS and CDR2 FNYEAQ. J was trimmed by 0 bases and V by 5 bases; bases with no gene match: 6. The CDR3 spans 15 residues.

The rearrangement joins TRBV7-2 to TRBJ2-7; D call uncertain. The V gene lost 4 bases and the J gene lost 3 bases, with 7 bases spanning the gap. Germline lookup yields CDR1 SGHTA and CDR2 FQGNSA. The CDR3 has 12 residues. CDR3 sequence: CASSSNNYEQYV. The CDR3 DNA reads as TGTGCCAGCAGCTCTAACAACTACGAGCAGTACGTC.

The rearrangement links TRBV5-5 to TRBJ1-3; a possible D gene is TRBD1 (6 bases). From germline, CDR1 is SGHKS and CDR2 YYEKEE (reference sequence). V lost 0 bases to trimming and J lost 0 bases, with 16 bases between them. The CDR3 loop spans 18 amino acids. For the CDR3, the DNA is TGTGCCAGCAGCTTGGAACTCGACAGGTCCCTCTCTGGAAACACCATATATTTT. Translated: CASSLELDRSLSGNTIYF. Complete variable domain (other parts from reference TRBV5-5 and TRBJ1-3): DAGVTQSPTHLIKTRGQQVTLRCSPISGHKSVSWYQQVLGQGPQFIFQYYEKEERGRGNFPDRFSARQFPNYSSELNVNALLLGDSALYLCASSLELDRSLSGNTIYFGEGSWLTVV.

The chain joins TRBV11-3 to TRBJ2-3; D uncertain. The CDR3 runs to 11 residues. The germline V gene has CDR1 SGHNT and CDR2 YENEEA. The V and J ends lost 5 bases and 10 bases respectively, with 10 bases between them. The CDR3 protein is CASSAKEPQYF. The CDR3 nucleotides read TGTGCCAGCAGCGCGAAGGAGCCGCAGTATTTT.

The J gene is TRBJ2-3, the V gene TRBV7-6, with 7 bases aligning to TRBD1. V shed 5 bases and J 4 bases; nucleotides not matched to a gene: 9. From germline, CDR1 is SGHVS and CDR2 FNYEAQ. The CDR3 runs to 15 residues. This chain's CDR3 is CASSPRTGLPDTQYF. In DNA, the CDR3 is TGTGCCAGCAGCCCACGGACAGGATTACCAGATACGCAGTATTTT.

CDR3 sequence: CASSHPGRGYV. In nucleotides, the CDR3 is TGTGCCAGCAGCCACCCGGGCAGGGGGTATGTT. The gene calls are TRBV28 and TRBJ2-7; 7 nucleotides align to TRBD1. The CDR3 sequence is 11 residues long. From germline, CDR1 is MDHEN and CDR2 SYDVKM.

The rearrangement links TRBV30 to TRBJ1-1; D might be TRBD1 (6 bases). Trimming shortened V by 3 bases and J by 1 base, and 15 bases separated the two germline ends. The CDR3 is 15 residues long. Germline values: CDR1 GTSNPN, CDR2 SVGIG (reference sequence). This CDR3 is CAWSPGQSANTEAFF. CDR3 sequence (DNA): TGTGCCTGGAGCCCCGGACAGTCTGCGAACACTGAAGCTTTCTTT.

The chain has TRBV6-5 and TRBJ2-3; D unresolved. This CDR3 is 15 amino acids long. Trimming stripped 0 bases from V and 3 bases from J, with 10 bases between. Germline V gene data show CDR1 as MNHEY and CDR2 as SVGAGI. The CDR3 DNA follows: TGTGCCAGCAGTTACTCCCTGCCGCGGACAGATACGCAGTATTTT. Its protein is CASSYSLPRTDTQYF.

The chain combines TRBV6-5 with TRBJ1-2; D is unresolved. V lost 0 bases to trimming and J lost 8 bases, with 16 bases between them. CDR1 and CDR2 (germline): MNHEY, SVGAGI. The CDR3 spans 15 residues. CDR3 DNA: TGTGCCAGCAGTTACTCTTACCGACACCCCTCCGGCTACACCTTC. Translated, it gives CASSYSYRHPSGYTF.

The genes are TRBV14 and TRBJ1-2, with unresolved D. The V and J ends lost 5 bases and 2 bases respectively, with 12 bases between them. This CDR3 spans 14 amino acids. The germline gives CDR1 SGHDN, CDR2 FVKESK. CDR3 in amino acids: CASSTRTENYGYTF. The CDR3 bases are TGTGCCAGCAGCACCCGGACTGAAAACTATGGCTACACCTTC.

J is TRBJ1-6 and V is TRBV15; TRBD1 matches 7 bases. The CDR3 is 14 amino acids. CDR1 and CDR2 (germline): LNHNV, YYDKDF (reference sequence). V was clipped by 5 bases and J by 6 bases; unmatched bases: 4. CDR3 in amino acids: CATSRGTANSPLHF. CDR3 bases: TGTGCCACCAGCCGCGGGACAGCTAATTCACCCCTCCACTTT.

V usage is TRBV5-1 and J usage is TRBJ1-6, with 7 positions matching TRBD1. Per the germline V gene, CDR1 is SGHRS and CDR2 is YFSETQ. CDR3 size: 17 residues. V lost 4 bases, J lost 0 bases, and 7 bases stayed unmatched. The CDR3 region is CASSPTGASSYNSPLHF. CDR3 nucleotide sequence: TGCGCCAGCAGCCCAACAGGGGCGAGCTCCTATAATTCACCCCTCCACTTT.

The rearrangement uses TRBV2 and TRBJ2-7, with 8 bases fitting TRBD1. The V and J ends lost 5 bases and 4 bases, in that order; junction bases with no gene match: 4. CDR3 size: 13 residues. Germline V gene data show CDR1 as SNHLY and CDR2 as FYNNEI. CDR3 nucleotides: TGTGCCAGCAGTCGGACAGGGCTGTACGAGCAGTACGTC. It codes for CASSRTGLYEQYV.

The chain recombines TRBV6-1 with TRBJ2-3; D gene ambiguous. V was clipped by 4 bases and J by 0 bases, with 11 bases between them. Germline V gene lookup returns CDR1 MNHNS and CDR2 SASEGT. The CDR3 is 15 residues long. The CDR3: CASSVVQESTDTQYF. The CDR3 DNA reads TGTGCCAGCAGTGTCGTGCAGGAAAGCACAGATACGCAGTATTTT.

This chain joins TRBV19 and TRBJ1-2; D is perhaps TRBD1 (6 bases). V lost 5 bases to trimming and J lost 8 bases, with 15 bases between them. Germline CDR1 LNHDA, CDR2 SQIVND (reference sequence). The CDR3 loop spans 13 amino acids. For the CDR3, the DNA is TGTGCCAGTAGTGGATGGGACAACGAGGGCTACACCTTC. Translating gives CASSGWDNEGYTF.

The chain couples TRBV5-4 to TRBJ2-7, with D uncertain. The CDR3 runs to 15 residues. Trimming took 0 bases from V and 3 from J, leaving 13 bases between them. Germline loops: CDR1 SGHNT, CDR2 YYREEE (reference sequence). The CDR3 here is CASSLASGSGYEQYF. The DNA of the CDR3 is TGTGCCAGCAGCTTGGCCTCCGGCTCAGGCTACGAGCAGTACTTC.

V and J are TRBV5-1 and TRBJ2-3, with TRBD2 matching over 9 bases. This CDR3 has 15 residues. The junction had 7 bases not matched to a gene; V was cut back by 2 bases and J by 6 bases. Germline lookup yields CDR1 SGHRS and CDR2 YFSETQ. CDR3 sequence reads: CASSLRRGGPDTQYF. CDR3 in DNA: TGCGCCAGCAGCTTACGGCGGGGGGGCCCTGATACGCAGTATTTT.

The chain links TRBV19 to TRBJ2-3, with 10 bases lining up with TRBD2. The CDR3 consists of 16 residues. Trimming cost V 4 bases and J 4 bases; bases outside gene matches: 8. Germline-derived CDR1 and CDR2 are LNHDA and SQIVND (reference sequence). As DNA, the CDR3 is TGTGCCAGTAGTAAAACTAGCGGGGTCGGCGCAGATACGCAGTATTTT. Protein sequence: CASSKTSGVGADTQYF.

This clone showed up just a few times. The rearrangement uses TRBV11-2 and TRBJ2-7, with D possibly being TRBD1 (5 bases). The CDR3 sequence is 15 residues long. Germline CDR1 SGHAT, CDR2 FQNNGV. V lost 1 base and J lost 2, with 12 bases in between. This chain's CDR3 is CASSLVGDSPYEQYF. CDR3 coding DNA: TGTGCCAGCAGCTTAGTCGGCGACAGTCCCTACGAGCAGTACTTC.

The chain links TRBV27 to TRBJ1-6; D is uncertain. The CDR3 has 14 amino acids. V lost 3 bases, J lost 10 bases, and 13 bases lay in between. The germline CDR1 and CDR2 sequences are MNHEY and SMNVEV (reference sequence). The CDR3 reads CASSFRGLESPLHF. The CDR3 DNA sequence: TGTGCCAGCAGTTTTCGAGGGCTGGAATCACCCCTCCACTTT.

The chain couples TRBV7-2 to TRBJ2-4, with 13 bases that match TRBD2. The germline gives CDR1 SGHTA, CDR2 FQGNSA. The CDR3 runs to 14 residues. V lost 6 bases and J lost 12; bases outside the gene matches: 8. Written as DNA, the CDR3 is TGTGCCAGCAGACTAGCGGGGGGGCCTCGGTCTCAGTACTTC. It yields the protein CASRLAGGPRSQYF.

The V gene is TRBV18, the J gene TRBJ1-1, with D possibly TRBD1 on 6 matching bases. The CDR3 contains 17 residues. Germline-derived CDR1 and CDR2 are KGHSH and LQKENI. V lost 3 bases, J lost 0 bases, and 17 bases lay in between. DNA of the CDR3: TGTGCCAGCTCACCGGAAGGGACAAGGCCTATGAACACTGAAGCTTTCTTT. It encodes CASSPEGTRPMNTEAFF.